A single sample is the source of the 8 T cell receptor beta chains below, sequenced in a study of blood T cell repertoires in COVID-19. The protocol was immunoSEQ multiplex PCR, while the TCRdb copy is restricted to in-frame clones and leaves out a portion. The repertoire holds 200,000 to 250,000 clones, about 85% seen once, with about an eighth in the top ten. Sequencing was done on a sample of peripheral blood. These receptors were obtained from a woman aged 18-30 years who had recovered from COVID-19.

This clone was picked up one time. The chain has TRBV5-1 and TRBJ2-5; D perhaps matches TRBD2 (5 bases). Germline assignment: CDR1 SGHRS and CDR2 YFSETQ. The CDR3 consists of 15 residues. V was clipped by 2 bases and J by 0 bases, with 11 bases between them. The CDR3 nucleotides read TGCGCCAGCAGCTTTAGCGAGAGGTACCAAGAGACCCAGTACTTC. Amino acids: CASSFSERYQETQYF.

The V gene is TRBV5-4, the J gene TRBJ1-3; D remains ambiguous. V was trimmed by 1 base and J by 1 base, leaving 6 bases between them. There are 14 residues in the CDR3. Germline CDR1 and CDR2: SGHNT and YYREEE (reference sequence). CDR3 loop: CASSLYVSGNTIYF. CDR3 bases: TGTGCCAGCAGCTTGTATGTATCTGGAAACACCATATATTTT.

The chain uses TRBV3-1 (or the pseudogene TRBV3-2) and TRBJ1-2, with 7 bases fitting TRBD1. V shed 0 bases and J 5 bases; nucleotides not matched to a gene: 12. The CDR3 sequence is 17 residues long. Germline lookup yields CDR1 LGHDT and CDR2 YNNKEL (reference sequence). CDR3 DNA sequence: TGTGCCAGCAGCCAAGATGGGGCAGGGGGGAGGTTTTATGGCTACACCTTC. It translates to CASSQDGAGGRFYGYTF.

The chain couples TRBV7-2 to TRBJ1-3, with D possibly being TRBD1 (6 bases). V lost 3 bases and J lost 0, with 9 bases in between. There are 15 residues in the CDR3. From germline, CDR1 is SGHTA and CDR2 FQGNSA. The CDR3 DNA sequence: TGTGCCAGCAGCTTTACGACAGGCTCTGGAAACACCATATATTTT. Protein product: CASSFTTGSGNTIYF. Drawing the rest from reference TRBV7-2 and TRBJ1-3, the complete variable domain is GAGVSQSPSNKVTEKGKDVELRCDPISGHTALYWYRQSLGQGLEFLIYFQGNSAPDKSGLPSDRFSAERTGGSVSTLTIQRTQQEDSAVYLCASSFTTGSGNTIYFGEGSWLTVV.

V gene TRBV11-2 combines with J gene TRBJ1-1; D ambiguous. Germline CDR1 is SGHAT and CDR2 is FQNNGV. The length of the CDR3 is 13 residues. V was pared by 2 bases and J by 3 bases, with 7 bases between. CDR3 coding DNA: TGTGCCAGCAGCTTAATCTTGTACACTGAAGCTTTCTTT. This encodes CASSLILYTEAFF.

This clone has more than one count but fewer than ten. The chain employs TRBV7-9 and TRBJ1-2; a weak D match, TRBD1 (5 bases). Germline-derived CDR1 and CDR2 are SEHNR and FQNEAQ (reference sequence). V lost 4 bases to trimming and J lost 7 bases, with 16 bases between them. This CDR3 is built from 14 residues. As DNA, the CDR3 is TGTGCCAGCAGCTCCCGGACACGGGAGGGTGGCTACACCTTC. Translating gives CASSSRTREGGYTF.

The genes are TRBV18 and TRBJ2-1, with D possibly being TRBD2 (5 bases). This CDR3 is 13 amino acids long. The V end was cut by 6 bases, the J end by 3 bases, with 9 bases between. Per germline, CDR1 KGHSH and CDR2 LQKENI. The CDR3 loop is CASSKRDYNEQFF. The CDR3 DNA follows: TGTGCCAGCTCCAAGAGGGACTACAATGAGCAGTTCTTC.

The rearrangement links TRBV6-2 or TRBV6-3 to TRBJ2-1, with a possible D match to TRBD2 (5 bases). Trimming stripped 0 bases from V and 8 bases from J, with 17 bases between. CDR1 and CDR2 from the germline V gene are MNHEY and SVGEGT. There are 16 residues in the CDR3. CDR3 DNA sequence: TGTGCCAGCAGTTACTCGTCTAGCTGGGCCTCGGATGAGCAGTTCTTC. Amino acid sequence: CASSYSSSWASDEQFF.